The 5 T cell receptor beta chains below come from one sample, sequenced in a study of regulatory T cells in long-lasting Graves disease. Time point given: persistent/refractory GD, antithyroid drugs over 5 years with positive TRAb. From PBMCs, RNA was extracted and then used to make the TCR library. Through Arm-PCR of CDR3 regions and iRepertoire HTBI primers, TCR beta libraries were built. TCRdb passed the multiplex PCR reads through MiXCR, listing each CDR3 protein once. The sample includes about 660,000 distinct CDR3 sequences, around 30% of them seen just once. Here the sequenced sample was peripheral blood mononuclear cells (PBMCs), taken when the disease was refractory, from a patient treated with antithyroid drugs. All receptors derive from a female donor with Graves disease.

This clonotype was detected only a few times. V is TRBV25-1 and J is TRBJ2-1, with 7 bases aligning to TRBD1. With 6 bases clipped from V and 0 bases from J, the junction kept 2 bases outside the gene matches. The germline CDR1 and CDR2 sequences are MGHDK and SYGVNS. The CDR3 sequence is 14 residues long. The CDR3 nucleotides are TGTGCCAGCAGGGGACAGACCTCCTACAATGAGCAGTTCTTC. The encoded protein is CASRGQTSYNEQFF.

This clonotype was picked up many times. The V call is TRBV28, the J call TRBJ1-1; 9 bases map to TRBD1. The junction had 11 bases not matched to a gene; V was cut back by 9 bases and J by 0 bases. The germline V gene encodes CDR1 MDHEN and CDR2 SYDVKM. The CDR3 covers 16 residues. The CDR3 protein is CASMRQGEPMNTEAFF. The CDR3 DNA sequence: TGTGCCAGTATGAGACAGGGGGAACCTATGAACACTGAAGCTTTCTTT.

This clonotype was recorded only once. The chain joins TRBV29-1 to TRBJ2-7; D possibly corresponds to TRBD2 (5 bases). CDR1 is SQVTM and CDR2 is ANQGSEA in the germline V gene. This CDR3 region has 15 residues. V was clipped by 3 bases and J by 4 bases, with 19 bases between them. The CDR3 DNA reads as TGCAGCGTTGACGCGATGGTGGACTTCAGGTACGAGCAGTACTTC. Translating it yields CSVDAMVDFRYEQYF.

The chain joins TRBV18 to TRBJ2-7; possible D gene TRBD2, 6 bases. Trimming pared 3 bases from V and 7 bases from J, leaving 10 bases between. The germline V gene encodes CDR1 KGHSH and CDR2 LQKENI. The CDR3 has 12 residues. The CDR3 DNA sequence: TGTGCCAGCTCACCCGCGGGGCGGGAGCAGTACTTC. It translates to CASSPAGREQYF.

The rearrangement joins TRBV11-2 to TRBJ1-3; tentatively, D is TRBD1 (6 bases). Trimming pared 6 bases from V and 2 bases from J, leaving 11 bases between. The CDR3 length is 14 residues. CDR1 SGHAT and CDR2 FQNNGV come from the germline V gene. This chain's CDR3 is CASSSNRAGNTIYF. In DNA, the CDR3 is TGTGCCAGCAGTTCGAACAGGGCTGGAAACACCATATATTTT.